The 2 T cell receptor beta chains below come from one sample, sequenced in a study of T-cell reconstitution after alpha-beta-depleted transplantation in children. TCRbeta library preparation incorporated unique molecular identifiers. TCRdb re-analysed the PCR reads in MiXCR, keeping a single row per CDR3 protein. The table records 350,000 to 400,000 distinct CDR3 sequences, roughly 20% of them present only once. Sample: PBMCs from the stem cell graft donor, taken from the stem cell graft. The origin of the receptors is a human donor who donated a stem cell graft to a child with acute myeloid leukemia.

The chain has TRBV12-3 or TRBV12-4 and TRBJ1-3; D is uncertain. The CDR3 is 16 amino acids. V was trimmed by 3 bases and J by 0 bases, leaving 12 bases between them. The CDR3 region is CASSFSPGLSGNTIYF. In DNA form, the CDR3 reads TGTGCCAGCAGTTTTAGCCCCGGACTCTCTGGAAACACCATATATTTT.

The chain combines TRBV5-1 with TRBJ1-1; perhaps TRBD1 as D (6 bases). CDR1 and CDR2 (germline): SGHRS, YFSETQ. The CDR3 is 14 amino acids. The germline V and J ends were trimmed by 6 bases and 1 base, with 13 bases remaining between them. The CDR3 reads CASTRTGQNTEAFF. DNA of the CDR3: TGCGCCAGCACCAGGACGGGACAGAACACTGAAGCTTTCTTT.